The source of this T cell receptor beta chain is a study of blood T cell repertoires in COVID-19. Whole-study context: Samples representing acute and convalescent COVID-19 were sourced from the United States, Italy and Spain. T cells, B-cell-depleted T cells, or PBMCs supplied cDNA or gDNA.

Original analysis: Estimation of nucleated cell counts was performed using reference gene primer amplification. The table came from immunoSEQ multiplex PCR; TCRdb's copy has only in-frame clones and leaves some out. V, J and clone size are taken as reported in that table, and D and trimming were inferred from the DNA itself. This repertoire shows about 170,000 clones, about 86% found once; its top ten account for 2.6%. The CDR3 is 13 residues long. Germline values: CDR1 MNHEY, CDR2 SVGEGT. J lost 4 bases, V lost 6 bases, and 2 bases had no gene match. The sequenced sample was peripheral blood. The receptor was derived from a human donor with acute or convalescent COVID-19. The donor label of this sample is uncertain. V is TRBV6-2 or TRBV6-3 and J is TRBJ1-5, with 8 bases that match TRBD1. CDR3 sequence: CASSRTGNQPQHF. The DNA for the CDR3 is TGTGCCAGCAGCCGGACAGGGAATCAGCCCCAGCATTTT.